Below, one T cell receptor beta chain is given with its context. What it recognizes is unknown. Clones were sequenced by immunoSEQ multiplex PCR, and TCRdb holds only the in-frame ones, with some missing. Here the sample spans 200,000 to 250,000 clones, approximately 87% being singletons. The CDR3 is 13 amino acids. The germline V gene has CDR1 SGHTS and CDR2 YDEGEE. V was clipped by 4 bases and J by 6 bases, with 11 bases between them. This entry is derived from a study of cytomegalovirus exposure and HLA in healthy donors. General study results and limits: In the roughly 130 validation repertoires, a later analysis found that first-cohort TCR clusters tended to co-occur.

The sequenced sample consisted of PBMCs. The genes are TRBV5-8 and TRBJ1-5, with D unresolved. This clonotype was obtained from a woman aged 18-35 years in good health and CMV-seronegative. The DNA for the CDR3 is TGTGCCAGCAGCGAATTAGATGGTCAGCCCCAGCATTTT. It codes for CASSELDGQPQHF.